This TCR beta chain was sequenced during a study of blood T cell repertoires in COVID-19. The protocol was immunoSEQ multiplex PCR, while the TCRdb copy is restricted to in-frame clones and leaves out a portion. The sample lists over 200,000 clones, approximately 87% occurring once. The germline V gene has CDR1 MNHEY and CDR2 SVGEGT. This CDR3 is built from 17 residues. Trimming removed 0 bases from V and 2 bases from J, with 14 bases in between. The chain is built from TRBV6-2 or TRBV6-3 and TRBJ1-5; possible D gene TRBD1, 5 bases. The sample taken for sequencing was PBMCs or T cells enriched from blood (not recorded which). The clonotype originates from a woman between 50 and 59 years old in a cohort exposed to, infected with or recovered from COVID-19 (not recorded which). As DNA, the CDR3 is TGTGCCAGCAGTTACTCGGGGCCCCCCTTCGGCAATCAGCCCCAGCATTTT. This translates into CASSYSGPPFGNQPQHF.